Following are 11 T cell receptor beta chains from one sample sequenced in a study of tumor and adjacent non-tumor tissue in lung cancer. RNA was extracted from bulk tissue without any cell sorting. This non-tumor lung sample came from over 3 cm beyond the tumor edge. Three rounds of nested PCR, following a modified ARM-PCR protocol, produced the TCRbeta library. TCRdb called the multiplex PCR reads again in MiXCR, with one record for every CDR3 protein. The sample carries 70,000 to 95,000 distinct CDR3 sequences, over 65% recorded once. The sequencing sample was made of distant non-tumor lung tissue. Every receptor here comes from a man between 65 and 85 years old with non-small cell lung cancer.

This clonotype has more than one count but fewer than ten. This chain connects TRBV6-1 to TRBJ2-5; 7 bases line up with TRBD2. In germline, CDR1 is MNHNS, CDR2 SASEGT. With V trimmed by 6 bases and J by 9 bases, 13 bases remained unmatched. The CDR3 runs 14 residues. The CDR3 DNA is TGTGCCAGCAGCGCAGCTCACGGCCGGGAGGCCCAGTACTTC. This encodes CASSAAHGREAQYF.

As regards this clonotype: Compared with germline, one end of the junction differs, possibly owing to a read error. The CDR3 protein is CASNQDGAGVNVLTF. CDR3 DNA: TGTGCCAGCAACCAGGACGGGGCCGGGGTCAACGTCCTGACTTTC. The V gene is TRBV12-3 or TRBV12-4, the J gene TRBJ2-6, with D tentatively TRBD1 or TRBD2 (5 bases each). The CDR3 spans 15 residues.

Worth noting for this clonotype: At one of its ends the junction is not consistent with the germline gene, which may arise from a read error. The chain couples TRBV29-1 to TRBJ2-1, with 7 bases identical to TRBD2. This CDR3 is 12 amino acids long. Germline-derived CDR1 and CDR2 are SQVTM and ANQGSEA. The CDR3, as DNA: TGTATCGGGGAGGGTTCCTACAATGAGCAGTTCTTC. Its protein product is CIGEGSYNEQFF.

The chain combines TRBV20-1 with TRBJ2-7; D possibly matches TRBD1 or TRBD2 (5 bases each). The CDR3 covers 16 residues. Germline V gives CDR1 DFQATT, CDR2 SNEGSKA (reference sequence). The ends were cut back, 2 bases at V and 10 bases at J, with 27 bases in the middle. The CDR3 loop is CSARTRIGTLLPDQYF. The CDR3 DNA follows: TGCAGTGCTAGAACCAGAATTGGGACCCTTCTCCCTGACCAGTACTTC.

In the case of this clonotype: A clone one base away is much larger, so this may be a read error. V usage is TRBV6-1 and J usage is TRBJ1-2; 8 bases are shared with TRBD1. The trim removed 7 bases at V and 5 bases at J, leaving 12 bases unmatched. CDR3 length: 15 amino acids. The germline CDR1 and CDR2 sequences are MNHNS and SASEGT. This chain's CDR3 is CASTTSAGTGYGYTF. Written as DNA, the CDR3 is TGTGCCAGCACTACAAGCGCCGGGACAGGATATGGCTACACCTTC.

The chain has TRBV2 and TRBJ2-5, with D perhaps TRBD1 or TRBD2 (5 bases each). Germline CDR1 SNHLY, CDR2 FYNNEI. CDR3 length: 11 residues. The V and J ends lost 4 bases and 7 bases respectively, with 7 bases between them. The DNA of the CDR3 is TGTGCCAGCAGTGGAGGGGTGACCCAGTACTTC. It codes for CASSGGVTQYF.

A word on this clonotype: At one end the junction does not follow the germline gene, possibly because of a read error. V usage is TRBV5-6 and J usage is TRBJ2-7; 9 bases match TRBD1. Per the germline V gene, CDR1 is SGHDT and CDR2 is YYEEEE. The CDR3 runs 16 residues. The CDR3, as DNA: TGTGCCAGCAGCTCGGTTGTCCGGGACAGGGCCTACAAGCAGTACTTC. Its translation is CASSSVVRDRAYKQYF.

Regarding this clonotype: One end of the junction fails to match germline, which may point to a read error. The gene calls are TRBV28 and TRBJ1-6; TRBD1 matches at 9 bases. The CDR3 contains 15 residues. The V gene's germline CDR1 is MDHEN and CDR2 SYDVKM. CDR3 DNA sequence: TGTGCCAGCAGTTTGGAACAGGGGGCTGGATCACCACTCCACTTT. It codes for CASSLEQGAGSPLHF.

As concerns this clonotype: The junction departs from the called germline gene at one end, perhaps through a read error. The chain employs TRBV7-8 and TRBJ1-2; D is possibly TRBD1 (5 bases). CDR1 and CDR2 from the germline V gene are SGHVS and FQNEAQ. This CDR3 region has 14 residues. In DNA form, the CDR3 reads TGTGCCAGCTGCTTAGACGCGCGGGGCTATGACTACACCTTC. Protein product: CASCLDARGYDYTF.

Turning to this clonotype: The junction shows a germline mismatch at one end, possibly a read error. The chain combines TRBV5-4 with TRBJ2-3; no clear D gene. The CDR3 extends over 15 amino acids. CDR1 and CDR2 from the germline V gene are SGHNT and YYREEE (reference sequence). The CDR3 spells CANSFWPNLTDTQYF. The DNA of the CDR3 is TGTGCCAACAGCTTTTGGCCGAATCTAACAGATACGCAGTATTTT.

Of note for this clonotype: The germline gene is not matched at one end of the junction; a read error may be the cause. The V gene is TRBV10-2, the J gene TRBJ2-2; perhaps TRBD2 as D (7 bases). Germline V gives CDR1 WSHSY, CDR2 SAAADI. This CDR3 spans 14 amino acids. The CDR3 bases are TGCGCCAGCAAGCGGGACACCAACACCGGGGAGCCGTATTTT. Amino acids: CASKRDTNTGEPYF.